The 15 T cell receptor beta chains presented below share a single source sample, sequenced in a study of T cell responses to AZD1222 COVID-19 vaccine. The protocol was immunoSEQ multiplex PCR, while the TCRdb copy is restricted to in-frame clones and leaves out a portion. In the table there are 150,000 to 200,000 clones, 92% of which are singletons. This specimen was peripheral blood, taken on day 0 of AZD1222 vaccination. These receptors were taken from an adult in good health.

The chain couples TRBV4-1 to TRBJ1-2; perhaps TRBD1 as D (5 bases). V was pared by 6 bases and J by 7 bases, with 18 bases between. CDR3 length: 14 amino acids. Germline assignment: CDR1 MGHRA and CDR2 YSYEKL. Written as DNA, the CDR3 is TGCGCCAGCAGACGCGGGGGGGACGGAGGTGGCTACACCTTC. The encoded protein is CASRRGGDGGGYTF.

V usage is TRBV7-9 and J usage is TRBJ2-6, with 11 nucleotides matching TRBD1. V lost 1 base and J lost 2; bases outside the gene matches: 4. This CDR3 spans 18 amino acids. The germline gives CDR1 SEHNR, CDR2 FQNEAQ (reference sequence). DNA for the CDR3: TGTGCCAGCAGCTTAGGATGGGGACAGGGGGCTGGGGCCAACGTCCTGACTTTC. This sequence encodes CASSLGWGQGAGANVLTF.

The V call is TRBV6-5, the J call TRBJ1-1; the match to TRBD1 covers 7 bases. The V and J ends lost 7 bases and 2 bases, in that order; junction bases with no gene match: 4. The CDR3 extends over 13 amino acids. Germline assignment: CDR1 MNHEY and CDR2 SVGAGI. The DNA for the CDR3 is TGTGCCAGCACCGGGACAGCCAACACTGAAGCTTTCTTT. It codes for CASTGTANTEAFF.

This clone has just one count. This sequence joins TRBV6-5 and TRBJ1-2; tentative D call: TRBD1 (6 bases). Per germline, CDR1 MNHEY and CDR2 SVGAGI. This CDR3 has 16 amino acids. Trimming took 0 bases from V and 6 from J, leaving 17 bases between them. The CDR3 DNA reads TGTGCCAGCAGTTACTCGACAGGCAGCCTCCGACATGGCTACACCTTC. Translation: CASSYSTGSLRHGYTF.

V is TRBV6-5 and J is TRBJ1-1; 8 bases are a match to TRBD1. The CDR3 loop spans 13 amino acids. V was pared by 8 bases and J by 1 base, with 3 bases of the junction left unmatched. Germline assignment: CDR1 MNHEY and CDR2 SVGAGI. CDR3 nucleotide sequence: TGTGCCAGCCGACAGGGGTGGAACACTGAAGCTTTCTTT. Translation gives CASRQGWNTEAFF.

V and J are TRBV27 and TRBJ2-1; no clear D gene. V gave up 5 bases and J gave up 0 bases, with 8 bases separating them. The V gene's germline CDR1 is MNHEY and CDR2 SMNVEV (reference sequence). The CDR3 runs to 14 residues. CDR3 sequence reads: CASSVQRSYNEQFF. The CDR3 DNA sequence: TGTGCCAGCAGTGTGCAGCGCTCCTACAATGAGCAGTTCTTC.

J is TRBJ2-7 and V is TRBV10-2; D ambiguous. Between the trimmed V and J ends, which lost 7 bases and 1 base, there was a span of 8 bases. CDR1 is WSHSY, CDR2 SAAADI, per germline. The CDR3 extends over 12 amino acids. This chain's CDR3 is CASNQGSYEQYF. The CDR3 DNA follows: TGCGCCAGCAACCAAGGGTCCTACGAGCAGTACTTC.

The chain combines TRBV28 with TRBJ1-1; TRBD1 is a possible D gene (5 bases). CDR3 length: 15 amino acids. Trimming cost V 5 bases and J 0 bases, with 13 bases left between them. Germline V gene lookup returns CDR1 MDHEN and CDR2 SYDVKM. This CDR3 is CASSTGQLMNTEAFF. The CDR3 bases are TGTGCCAGCAGTACTGGACAACTAATGAACACTGAAGCTTTCTTT.

CDR3 protein: CASSLAVGERGETQYF. The CDR3 DNA follows: TGCGCCAGCAGCTTGGCCGTCGGGGAGAGGGGGGAGACCCAGTACTTC. The chain combines TRBV5-1 with TRBJ2-5; D may be TRBD1 (6 bases). V lost 0 bases, J lost 5 bases, and 17 bases lay in between. Germline V gene sequence: CDR1 SGHRS, CDR2 YFSETQ. CDR3 length: 16 amino acids.

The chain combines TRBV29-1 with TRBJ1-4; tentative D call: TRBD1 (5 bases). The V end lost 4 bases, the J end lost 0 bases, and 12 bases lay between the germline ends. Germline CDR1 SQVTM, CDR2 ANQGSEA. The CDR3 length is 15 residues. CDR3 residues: CSVAFRAATNEKLFF. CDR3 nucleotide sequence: TGCAGCGTTGCCTTCAGGGCTGCAACTAATGAAAAACTGTTTTTT.

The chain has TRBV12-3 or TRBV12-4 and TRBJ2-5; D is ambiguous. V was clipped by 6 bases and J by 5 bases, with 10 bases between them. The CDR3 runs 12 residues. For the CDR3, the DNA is TGTGCCAGCAGGGGAATTGGGGAGACCCAGTACTTC. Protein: CASRGIGETQYF.

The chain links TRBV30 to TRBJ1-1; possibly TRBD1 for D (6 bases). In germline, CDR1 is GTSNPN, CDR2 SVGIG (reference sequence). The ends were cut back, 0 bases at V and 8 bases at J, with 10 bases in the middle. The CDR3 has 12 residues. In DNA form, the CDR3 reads TGTGCCTGGAGTGTAATGGGGGGCGAAGCTTTCTTT. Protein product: CAWSVMGGEAFF.

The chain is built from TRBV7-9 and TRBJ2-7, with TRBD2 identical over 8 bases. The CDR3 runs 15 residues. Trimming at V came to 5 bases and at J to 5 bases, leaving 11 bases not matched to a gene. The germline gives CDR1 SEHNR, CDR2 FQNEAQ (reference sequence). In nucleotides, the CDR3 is TGTGCCAGCAGCAGAACGAGCGGGGGCGGAAACGAGCAGTACTTC. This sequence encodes CASSRTSGGGNEQYF.

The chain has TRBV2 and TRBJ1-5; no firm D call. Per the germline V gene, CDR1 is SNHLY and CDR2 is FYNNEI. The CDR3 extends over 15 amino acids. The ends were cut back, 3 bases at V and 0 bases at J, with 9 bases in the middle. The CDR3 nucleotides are TGTGCCAGCAGTGAGTCAGTTATTAGCAATCAGCCCCAGCATTTT. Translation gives CASSESVISNQPQHF.

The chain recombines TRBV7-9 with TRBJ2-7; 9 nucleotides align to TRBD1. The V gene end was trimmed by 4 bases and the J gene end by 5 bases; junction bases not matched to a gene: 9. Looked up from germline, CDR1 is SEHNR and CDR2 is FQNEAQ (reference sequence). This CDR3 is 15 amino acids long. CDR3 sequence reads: CASSSPGQGLHEQYF. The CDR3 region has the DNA TGTGCCAGCAGCTCACCGGGACAGGGTCTCCACGAGCAGTACTTC.